This entry lists 25 T cell receptor beta chains sequenced from one sample in a study of OX40 agonist ivuxolimab in advanced cancers. TCRdb keeps only in-frame clones here, not all; method: immunoSEQ multiplex PCR. Here the sample spans about 25,000 clones, about 86% being singletons. This specimen was CD4+ or CD8+ T cells sorted from blood, taken in a trial of the OX40 agonist ivuxolimab. These receptors were taken from an adult with an advanced solid tumor such as melanoma, head and neck, liver or kidney cancer.

The V gene is TRBV27, the J gene TRBJ2-3; D is unresolved. V dropped 3 bases and J dropped 2 bases, with 12 bases sitting between them. The CDR3 spans 15 residues. Germline CDR1 MNHEY, CDR2 SMNVEV (reference sequence). Written as DNA, the CDR3 is TGTGCCAGCAGTTTGGCCGGGTTCTTCACAGATACGCAGTATTTT. It specifies CASSLAGFFTDTQYF.

V and J are TRBV10-2 and TRBJ1-2, with TRBD1 matching 7 bases. The J segment lost 5 bases and the V segment lost 4 bases, leaving 7 bases of the junction unmatched. The CDR3 is made up of 14 amino acids. Germline V gene lookup returns CDR1 WSHSY and CDR2 SAAADI. CDR3 region: CASSGPPTGYGYTF. In nucleotides, the CDR3 is TGCGCCAGCAGTGGGCCCCCGACAGGGTATGGCTACACCTTC.

The chain recombines TRBV19 with TRBJ1-1; D gene ambiguous. The germline V gene encodes CDR1 LNHDA and CDR2 SQIVND (reference sequence). The V and J ends lost 4 bases and 0 bases respectively, with 6 bases between them. This CDR3 has 13 amino acids. CDR3 loop: CASSSSVNTEAFF. The CDR3 DNA sequence: TGTGCCAGTAGTAGCTCAGTGAACACTGAAGCTTTCTTT.

The chain uses TRBV7-2 and TRBJ1-2; 10 bases map to TRBD1. CDR3 length equals 14 residues. V lost 1 base and J lost 4; bases outside the gene matches: 0. Germline CDR1 is SGHTA and CDR2 is FQGNSA. The CDR3 DNA reads TGTGCCAGCAGCTTAGGGGACAGGGGCTATGGCTACACCTTC. This gives the protein CASSLGDRGYGYTF.

This clone was recorded only once. The V and J genes are TRBV19 and TRBJ1-4, with D unresolved. CDR1 and CDR2 (germline): LNHDA, SQIVND (reference sequence). CDR3 length equals 15 residues. Trimming shortened V by 3 bases and J by 1 base, and 9 bases separated the two germline ends. The CDR3 DNA reads as TGTGCCAGTAGTATGACTGGAAGAACTAATGAAAAACTGTTTTTT. Translating it yields CASSMTGRTNEKLFF.

The V call is TRBV29-1, the J call TRBJ1-2; D not certain. Germline values: CDR1 SQVTM, CDR2 ANQGSEA. This CDR3 contains 12 residues. The V and J ends lost 5 bases and 3 bases respectively, with 10 bases between them. In nucleotides, the CDR3 is TGCAGCGTTATCCAACTTTACTATGGCTACACCTTC. Translation: CSVIQLYYGYTF.

V usage is TRBV9 and J usage is TRBJ2-2; D remains unclear. This CDR3 contains 12 residues. V lost 4 bases and J lost 2, with 3 bases in between. Germline CDR1 and CDR2: SGDLS and YYNGEE. This CDR3 reads CASSLNTGELFF. The CDR3, as DNA: TGTGCCAGCAGCCTAAACACCGGGGAGCTGTTTTTT.

J is TRBJ2-1 and V is TRBV19; the D gene is possibly TRBD2 (5 bases). Deletions cut 4 bases from V and 4 bases from J, with 14 bases between. CDR3 length: 15 amino acids. Per the germline V gene, CDR1 is LNHDA and CDR2 is SQIVND (reference sequence). CDR3 nucleotide sequence: TGTGCCAGTAGTAGTTCGGGATTCGGATACAATGAGCAGTTCTTC. Translated, it gives CASSSSGFGYNEQFF.

The gene calls are TRBV13 and TRBJ2-1; 8 bases map to TRBD2. This CDR3 is built from 12 residues. The trim removed 6 bases at V and 12 bases at J, leaving 7 bases unmatched. The germline CDR1 and CDR2 sequences are PRHDT and FYEKMQ (reference sequence). The CDR3 here is CASSLAGLVQFF. DNA of the CDR3: TGTGCCAGCAGTCTAGCGGGCCTGGTGCAGTTCTTC.

The V and J genes are TRBV27 and TRBJ2-2; D unclear. CDR3 length equals 14 residues. Germline values: CDR1 MNHEY, CDR2 SMNVEV (reference sequence). V was clipped by 3 bases and J by 4 bases, with 9 bases between them. CDR3 bases: TGTGCCAGCAGTTTTAGGAGCATCACCGGGGAGCTGTTTTTT. The encoded protein is CASSFRSITGELFF.

The table lists this clone with a count of one. V and J are TRBV6-1 and TRBJ1-3; the match to TRBD1 covers 9 bases. Germline V gene sequence: CDR1 MNHNS, CDR2 SASEGT. The CDR3 length is 13 residues. Losses at the gene ends were 10 bases for V and 0 bases for J; bases not matched to a gene: 1. CDR3 nucleotides: TGTGCCACGACAGGGGGCTCTGGAAACACCATATATTTT. It specifies CATTGGSGNTIYF.

This clone was detected only once. The V gene is TRBV5-8, the J gene TRBJ1-1, with D unresolved. The CDR3 covers 14 residues. CDR1 and CDR2 (germline): SGHTS, YDEGEE. Trimming cost V 0 bases and J 4 bases, with 10 bases left between them. The CDR3 protein is CASSLAPAGTEAFF. CDR3 coding DNA: TGTGCCAGCAGCTTGGCTCCGGCCGGCACTGAAGCTTTCTTT.

CDR3 residues: CASSFVGRVTDTQYF. CDR3 DNA: TGTGCCAGCAGTTTCGTAGGCAGGGTCACAGATACGCAGTATTTT. The genes are TRBV27 and TRBJ2-3, with a possible D match to TRBD1 (5 bases). The germline V gene has CDR1 MNHEY and CDR2 SMNVEV (reference sequence). Trimming removed 3 bases from V and 2 bases from J, with 12 bases in between. The CDR3 spans 15 residues.

V usage is TRBV11-2 and J usage is TRBJ2-7; D is perhaps TRBD2 (7 bases). The CDR3 loop spans 15 amino acids. Germline values: CDR1 SGHAT, CDR2 FQNNGV. V was pared by 5 bases and J by 3 bases, with 17 bases between. CDR3 amino acids: CASSGPGGRIYEQYF. The CDR3, as DNA: TGTGCCAGCAGCGGGCCGGGGGGCAGGATCTACGAGCAGTACTTC.

The sample holds one count of this clone. The chain links TRBV7-8 to TRBJ2-7; D is unresolved. Germline V gene data show CDR1 as SGHVS and CDR2 as FQNEAQ. V dropped 3 bases and J dropped 2 bases, with 14 bases sitting between them. The CDR3 is 15 amino acids. The CDR3 DNA reads as TGTGCCAGCAGCTTTACCTCTGCCTTAACCTACGAGCAGTACTTC. This codes for CASSFTSALTYEQYF.

The V call is TRBV27, the J call TRBJ2-4; 9 bases fit TRBD2. There are 14 residues in the CDR3. Germline CDR1 and CDR2: MNHEY and SMNVEV (reference sequence). Trimming removed 8 bases from V and 7 bases from J; junction bases left unmatched: 9. The CDR3: CASSQAGGRNIQYF. CDR3 DNA sequence: TGTGCCAGCTCCCAGGCGGGAGGGCGGAACATTCAGTACTTC.

This sequence joins TRBV27 and TRBJ2-7; D gene uncertain. This CDR3 contains 15 residues. Germline V lookup: CDR1 MNHEY, CDR2 SMNVEV (reference sequence). V shed 5 bases and J shed 5 bases, with 19 bases lying between them. In nucleotides, the CDR3 is TGTGCCAGCAGTCCTAACACCCCAGGTGGTGACGAGCAGTACTTC. Amino acid sequence: CASSPNTPGGDEQYF.

The chain is built from TRBV6-5 and TRBJ1-4, with a possible D match to TRBD1 (5 bases). Germline-derived CDR1 and CDR2 are MNHEY and SVGAGI. The length of the CDR3 is 15 residues. The germline V and J ends were trimmed by 5 bases and 9 bases, with 19 bases remaining between them. CDR3 in amino acids: CASSPRGSWSQKLFF. CDR3 bases: TGTGCCAGCAGTCCCCGGGGCAGCTGGTCTCAAAAACTGTTTTTT.

The chain recombines TRBV4-1 with TRBJ2-1; TRBD2 agrees at 10 bases. Losses at the gene ends were 0 bases for V and 7 bases for J; bases not matched to a gene: 6. Germline CDR1 is MGHRA and CDR2 is YSYEKL. The CDR3 totals 16 residues. CDR3 protein: CASSQDIAGGGNEQFF. CDR3 sequence (DNA): TGCGCCAGCAGCCAAGATATAGCGGGAGGTGGTAATGAGCAGTTCTTC.

The chain couples TRBV27 to TRBJ2-7; D gene unclear. V lost 2 bases and J lost 3, with 11 bases in between. The CDR3 consists of 14 residues. CDR1 is MNHEY and CDR2 is SMNVEV in the germline V gene (reference sequence). CDR3 nucleotide sequence: TGTGCCAGCAGTTTAGCGCCCTCCGGCTACGAGCAGTACTTC. It specifies CASSLAPSGYEQYF.

The chain is built from TRBV28 and TRBJ1-1; TRBD1 might be the D (6 bases). Per germline, CDR1 MDHEN and CDR2 SYDVKM. Trimming left V 9 bases short and J 0 bases short, with 17 bases between. This CDR3 has 15 amino acids. This CDR3 reads CASLGGQGMNTEAFF. CDR3 DNA: TGTGCCAGTTTGGGGGGGCAGGGAATGAACACTGAAGCTTTCTTT.

V usage is TRBV28 and J usage is TRBJ2-3, with D possibly matching TRBD2 (5 bases). Germline-derived CDR1 and CDR2 are MDHEN and SYDVKM. The CDR3 contains 14 residues. V was cut by 2 bases and J by 6 bases, with 12 bases left in between. CDR3 residues: CASSLDRGGDTQYF. The CDR3 DNA sequence: TGTGCCAGCAGTTTAGACCGGGGTGGGGATACGCAGTATTTT.

This clone was recorded once. The chain recombines TRBV27 with TRBJ2-5; no clear D gene. The CDR3 covers 15 residues. V was trimmed by 2 bases and J by 4 bases, leaving 14 bases between them. CDR1 and CDR2 from the germline V gene are MNHEY and SMNVEV (reference sequence). The CDR3: CASSLGYKVGETQYF. The CDR3 nucleotides are TGTGCCAGCAGTTTAGGTTACAAAGTAGGAGAGACCCAGTACTTC.

The V call is TRBV13, the J call TRBJ2-1; no definite D call. The germline gives CDR1 PRHDT, CDR2 FYEKMQ (reference sequence). The V end lost 5 bases, the J end lost 6 bases, and 14 bases lay between the germline ends. The CDR3 contains 14 residues. CDR3 bases: TGTGCCAGCAGCCCCACGGGTATCGGCAATGAGCAGTTCTTC. Encoded protein: CASSPTGIGNEQFF. The whole variable domain, filled in from reference TRBV13 and TRBJ2-1, reads AAGVIQSPRHLIKEKRETATLKCYPIPRHDTVYWYQQGPGQDPQFLISFYEKMQSDKGSIPDRFSAQQFSDYHSELNMSSLELGDSALYFCASSPTGIGNEQFFGPGTRLTVL.

The rearrangement links TRBV7-9 to TRBJ2-7, with a weak D call TRBD2 (6 bases). CDR3 length: 13 residues. V gave up 5 bases and J gave up 4 bases, with 12 bases separating them. Germline CDR1 and CDR2: SEHNR and FQNEAQ (reference sequence). CDR3 residues: CASSPPGEYEQYF. CDR3 sequence (DNA): TGTGCCAGCAGCCCTCCGGGGGAGTACGAGCAGTACTTC.